The present T cell receptor beta chain was sequenced within a study of shared clonotypes between healthy human individuals. Study-wide findings and caveats: Genetic and exposure-history diversity was limited by the few donors. Clonotype sharing across several donors was observed for 5% to 6.5% of naive CD4 clonotypes.

Splitting of CD4+ cells produced CD45RA+ naive and CD45RA-negative memory subsets. Assay runs were performed at deep level. This table comes from immunoSEQ multiplex PCR, and its TCRdb copy is limited to in-frame clones, with some not included. Of 550,000 to 850,000 clones detected, approximately 77% appear once; the ten largest clones hold around 1.8%. For this clone: Its cognate antigen is unknown.

This TCR was recovered from a woman aged 25 to 39 in good health. Sequenced material: memory CD4+ T cells sorted from blood. Indicated subset: CD45RA-negative fraction.

The CDR3 loop is CASRSFGGGKNIQYF. Written as DNA, the CDR3 is TGTGCCAGTAGAAGTTTTGGCGGGGGCAAAAACATTCAGTACTTC. The chain joins TRBV19 to TRBJ2-4; 7 bases line up with TRBD2. Germline V gives CDR1 LNHDA, CDR2 SQIVND (reference sequence). This CDR3 comprises 15 residues. Germline trimming cut 6 bases from V and 3 bases from J; bases unmatched to any gene: 8.